This TCR beta chain was identified in a study of blood T cell repertoires in COVID-19. About the study: The study drew acute and convalescent COVID-19 samples from the United States, Italy and Spain. Sources were T cells, B-cell-depleted T cells, or PBMCs; the material itself was cDNA or gDNA.

This CDR3 has 15 residues. From germline, CDR1 is SGDLS and CDR2 YYNGEE. Trimming at V came to 3 bases and at J to 4 bases, leaving 6 bases not matched to a gene. Repertoires were generated with immunoSEQ multiplex PCR, while TCRdb's copy carries only in-frame clones and drops some. The table shows around 200,000 clones, with around 84% occurring only once. This rearrangement joins TRBV9 to TRBJ1-2; 10 bases agree with TRBD1. Input material: peripheral blood. The receptor comes from a man between 45 and 60 years old with acute or convalescent COVID-19. CDR3 DNA sequence: TGTGCCAGCAGCGCCGACAGGGGGCGTAGCTATGGCTACACCTTC. Translating it yields CASSADRGRSYGYTF.